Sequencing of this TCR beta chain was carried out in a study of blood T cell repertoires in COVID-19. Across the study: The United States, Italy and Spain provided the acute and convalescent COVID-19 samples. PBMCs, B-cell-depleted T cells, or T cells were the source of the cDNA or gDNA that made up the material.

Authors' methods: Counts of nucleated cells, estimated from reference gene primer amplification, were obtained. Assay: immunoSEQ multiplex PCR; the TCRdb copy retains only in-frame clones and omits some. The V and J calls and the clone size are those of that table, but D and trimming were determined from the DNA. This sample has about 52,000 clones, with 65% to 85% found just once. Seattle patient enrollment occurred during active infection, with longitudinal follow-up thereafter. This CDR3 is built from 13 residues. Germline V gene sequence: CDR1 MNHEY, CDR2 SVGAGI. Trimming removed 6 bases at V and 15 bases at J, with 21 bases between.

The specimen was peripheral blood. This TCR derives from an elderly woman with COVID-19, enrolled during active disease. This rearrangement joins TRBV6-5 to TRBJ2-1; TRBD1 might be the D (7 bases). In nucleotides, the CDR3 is TGTGCCAGCAGACCACTGGCGCGGGACAGAAGGTTCTTC. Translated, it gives CASRPLARDRRFF.